This note documents a single TCR beta chain sequence. The CDR3 sequence is 11 residues long. CDR1 and CDR2 from the germline V gene are DFQATT and SNEGSKA (reference sequence). V lost 1 base and J 6 bases, leaving 6 bases between the germline ends. The data belong to a study of OX40 agonist ivuxolimab in advanced cancers. TCRdb's copy holds only in-frame clones and misses some; the assay was immunoSEQ multiplex PCR. The repertoire holds 48,000 or so clones, with around 94% as singletons. Material: CD4+ or CD8+ T cells sorted from blood, obtained in a trial of the OX40 agonist ivuxolimab. The V call is TRBV20-1, the J call TRBJ1-2; tentatively, D is TRBD1 (5 bases). This receptor was taken from an adult with an advanced solid tumor such as melanoma, head and neck, liver or kidney cancer. The CDR3 reads CSARAGDGYTF. The CDR3 bases are TGCAGTGCTAGAGCGGGGGATGGCTACACCTTC.